Shown below are 29 T cell receptor beta chains from a single sample sequenced in a study of tissue T cells after allogeneic stem cell transplantation. Produced via immunoSEQ multiplex PCR; TCRdb's table is partial and in-frame only. The sample lists about 1,600 clones, 73% seen once, with about 11% in the top ten. The source material was esophagus tissue, sampled at autopsy. The receptors stem from a woman aged 18 to 55 with breast cancer.

This chain links TRBV6-6 with TRBJ2-5, with TRBD1 matching over 7 bases. J was trimmed by 5 bases and V by 8 bases; bases with no gene match: 14. Germline loops: CDR1 MNHNY, CDR2 SVGAGI (reference sequence). CDR3 length: 15 residues. The CDR3 sequence is CASSQRWDRMETQYF. The CDR3 DNA reads TGTGCCAGCTCTCAGAGATGGGACAGAATGGAGACCCAGTACTTC.

The chain couples TRBV9 to TRBJ2-7, with D maybe TRBD2 (5 bases). There are 16 residues in the CDR3. Between the trimmed V and J ends, which lost 0 bases and 0 bases, there was a span of 13 bases. CDR1 is SGDLS, CDR2 YYNGEE, per germline. The CDR3: CASSVDGKAHSYEQYF. CDR3 DNA: TGTGCCAGCAGCGTAGACGGGAAGGCACACTCCTACGAGCAGTACTTC. The full variable domain, its missing parts supplied by reference TRBV9 and TRBJ2-7, is DSGVTQTPKHLITATGQRVTLRCSPRSGDLSVYWYQQSLDQGLQFLIQYYNGEERAKGNILERFSAQQFPDLHSELNLSSLELGDSALYFCASSVDGKAHSYEQYFGPGTRLTVT.

The gene calls are TRBV9 and TRBJ2-1; 13 nucleotides align to TRBD2. In germline, CDR1 is SGDLS, CDR2 YYNGEE. The trim removed 4 bases at V and 15 bases at J, leaving 19 bases unmatched. The CDR3 has 17 amino acids. The CDR3 protein is CASSTWTGGLAGVVLFF. Here the CDR3 DNA reads TGTGCCAGCAGCACGTGGACAGGCGGACTAGCGGGAGTAGTGCTGTTCTTC. The variable domain in full, completed from reference TRBV9 and TRBJ2-1, reads DSGVTQTPKHLITATGQRVTLRCSPRSGDLSVYWYQQSLDQGLQFLIQYYNGEERAKGNILERFSAQQFPDLHSELNLSSLELGDSALYFCASSTWTGGLAGVVLFFGPGTRLTVL.

The chain carries TRBV9 and TRBJ1-5, with a possible D match to TRBD1 (6 bases). Germline loops: CDR1 SGDLS, CDR2 YYNGEE. The V and J ends lost 0 bases and 4 bases respectively, with 11 bases between them. This CDR3 contains 15 residues. Here the CDR3 DNA reads TGTGCCAGCAGCGTAGCGGGGGGCCAAAATCAGCCCCAGCATTTT. As protein: CASSVAGGQNQPQHF.

The table lists this clone with a few counts. The V and J genes are TRBV7-8 and TRBJ1-4; no reliable D call. This CDR3 is built from 14 residues. The germline gives CDR1 SGHVS, CDR2 FQNEAQ. V lost 5 bases, J lost 5 bases, and 12 bases lay in between. The CDR3 sequence is CASSKQLLNEKLFF. In DNA, the CDR3 is TGTGCCAGCAGCAAACAACTACTGAATGAAAAACTGTTTTTT.

The chain uses TRBV6-2 or TRBV6-3 and TRBJ2-5; TRBD1 agrees at 7 bases. Germline V gene data show CDR1 as MNHEY and CDR2 as SVGEGT. The CDR3 is 16 residues long. The V and J ends lost 4 bases and 4 bases, in that order; junction bases with no gene match: 12. The CDR3 DNA reads as TGTGCCAGCAGTTCCTGGGTACAGGGGAGTGGAGAGACCCAGTACTTC. Residues: CASSSWVQGSGETQYF.

The chain uses TRBV7-3 and TRBJ2-5; 7 bases match TRBD1. This CDR3 comprises 18 residues. The V gene end was trimmed by 0 bases and the J gene end by 2 bases; junction bases not matched to a gene: 12. Germline V CDR1 and CDR2: SGHTA, FQGTGA. The CDR3 spells CASSLTSRGTATQETQYF. The CDR3 region has the DNA TGTGCCAGCAGCTTAACTTCTAGGGGGACAGCAACTCAAGAGACCCAGTACTTC.

This clone was detected a few times. V is TRBV5-6 and J is TRBJ1-4; perhaps TRBD1 as D (6 bases). Trimming took 5 bases from V and 5 from J, leaving 16 bases between them. This CDR3 has 15 amino acids. Germline V gives CDR1 SGHDT, CDR2 YYEEEE. CDR3 in DNA: TGTGCCAGCAGATACAAGGGGGGACCAAATGAAAAACTGTTTTTT. It is translated as CASRYKGGPNEKLFF.

The chain uses TRBV11-2 and TRBJ2-3, with D perhaps being TRBD1 or TRBD2 (5 bases each). V shed 4 bases and J shed 5 bases, with 13 bases lying between them. Per germline, CDR1 SGHAT and CDR2 FQNNGV. The CDR3 runs to 14 residues. CDR3 DNA: TGTGCCAGCAGCTCGGTCGAGGGGAAAGATACGCAGTATTTT. It yields the protein CASSSVEGKDTQYF. Full variable domain (remainder filled in from reference TRBV11-2 and TRBJ2-3): EAGVAQSPRYKIIEKRQSVAFWCNPISGHATLYWYQQILGQGPKLLIQFQNNGVVDDSQLPKDRFSAERLKGVDSTLKIQPAKLEDSAVYLCASSSVEGKDTQYFGPGTRLTVL.

CDR3 DNA sequence: TGCAGCGTTGTGACAGGTCCCAGGCAAGAGACCCAGTACTTC. As protein: CSVVTGPRQETQYF. V gene TRBV29-1 combines with J gene TRBJ2-5; D is perhaps TRBD1 (6 bases). Germline V CDR1 and CDR2: SQVTM, ANQGSEA. The V end was cut by 4 bases, the J end by 2 bases, with 14 bases between. The CDR3 extends over 14 amino acids.

The chain recombines TRBV6-6 with TRBJ1-1; D remains ambiguous. The germline CDR1 and CDR2 sequences are MNHNY and SVGAGI (reference sequence). The CDR3 length is 12 residues. V was shortened by 6 bases and J by 6 bases, with 11 bases between the two germline ends. CDR3 in DNA: TGTGCCAGCAGAGGTGGAGGGCCTGAAGCTTTCTTT. This gives the protein CASRGGGPEAFF.

V gene TRBV7-8 combines with J gene TRBJ2-1, with a possible D match to TRBD2 (6 bases). Per germline, CDR1 SGHVS and CDR2 FQNEAQ. CDR3 size: 18 residues. V lost 3 bases and J 0 bases, leaving 18 bases between the germline ends. The CDR3 DNA follows: TGTGCCAGCAGCTTTCCTTTCGTGGCGGGACGCTCCTACAATGAGCAGTTCTTC. It is translated as CASSFPFVAGRSYNEQFF.

By frequency in the sample, this clone is large. The V gene is TRBV7-6, the J gene TRBJ2-1; weak D call: TRBD1 (6 bases). The CDR3 has 13 residues. Trimming took 4 bases from V and 12 from J, leaving 16 bases between them. Germline CDR1 SGHVS, CDR2 FNYEAQ. DNA for the CDR3: TGTGCCAGCAGCTCGCTGGACAGAATGGGGCAGTTCTTC. Encoded protein: CASSSLDRMGQFF.

This clone was seen a single time. The rearrangement joins TRBV7-2 to TRBJ2-5; 9 bases fit TRBD2. Germline V lookup: CDR1 SGHTA, CDR2 FQGNSA. This CDR3 has 15 residues. Unmatched junction bases numbered 9, after V lost 5 bases and J lost 5 bases. The CDR3 sequence: CASSGVREGRETQYF. The CDR3 nucleotides are TGTGCCAGCAGCGGTGTGCGGGAGGGGAGGGAGACCCAGTACTTC.

This chain uses TRBV28 with TRBJ2-1, with TRBD2 matching over 14 bases. Trimming cost V 3 bases and J 2 bases; bases outside gene matches: 9. Germline V gives CDR1 MDHEN, CDR2 SYDVKM. This CDR3 is 19 amino acids long. The CDR3 is CASSLAAPGLAGAYNEQFF. CDR3 bases: TGTGCCAGCAGTTTGGCTGCCCCGGGACTAGCGGGAGCCTACAATGAGCAGTTCTTC.

This clone was observed a few times. The rearrangement uses TRBV30 and TRBJ1-3; D possibly corresponds to TRBD1 (5 bases). The germline V gene encodes CDR1 GTSNPN and CDR2 SVGIG (reference sequence). The CDR3 is 14 amino acids. Trimming removed 1 base from V and 4 bases from J, with 11 bases in between. The CDR3 region has the DNA TGTGCCTGGAGTGAAGGGGCCGGGGGAAACACCATATATTTT. Its protein is CAWSEGAGGNTIYF. The variable domain in full, with the rest retrieved from reference TRBV30 and TRBJ1-3, is SQTIHQWPATLVQPVGSPLSLECTVEGTSNPNLYWYRQAAGRGLQLLFYSVGIGQISSEVPQNLSASRPQDRQFILSSKKLLLSDSGFYLCAWSEGAGGNTIYFGEGSWLTVV.

The rearrangement uses TRBV29-1 and TRBJ1-3; D may be TRBD1 (5 bases). CDR3 length: 14 residues. The germline V gene has CDR1 SQVTM and CDR2 ANQGSEA. The V end was cut by 0 bases, the J end by 4 bases, with 10 bases between. CDR3: CSVEDRGDGNTIYF. In nucleotides, the CDR3 is TGCAGCGTTGAAGATCGGGGGGACGGAAACACCATATATTTT.

This rearrangement joins TRBV6-5 to TRBJ1-4; possible D gene TRBD1, 6 bases. Deletions cut 1 base from V and 7 bases from J, with 7 bases between. Germline values: CDR1 MNHEY, CDR2 SVGAGI. This CDR3 spans 13 amino acids. The CDR3 DNA sequence: TGTGCCAGCAGTTACTTGGGGGCTGAAAAACTGTTTTTT. Its protein is CASSYLGAEKLFF.

The chain joins TRBV30 to TRBJ1-5; a weak D match, TRBD1 (5 bases). CDR3 length: 13 amino acids. The V end lost 0 bases, the J end lost 7 bases, and 10 bases lay between the germline ends. CDR1 and CDR2 from the germline V gene are GTSNPN and SVGIG (reference sequence). CDR3 DNA sequence: TGTGCCTGGAGTGTACTGGGGGAGCAGCCCCAGCATTTT. Encoded protein: CAWSVLGEQPQHF. Using reference TRBV30 and TRBJ1-5 for the parts outside the CDR3, the full variable domain is SQTIHQWPATLVQPVGSPLSLECTVEGTSNPNLYWYRQAAGRGLQLLFYSVGIGQISSEVPQNLSASRPQDRQFILSSKKLLLSDSGFYLCAWSVLGEQPQHFGDGTRLSIL.

V usage is TRBV11-2 and J usage is TRBJ1-5; D perhaps matches TRBD1 (5 bases). Germline V gene lookup returns CDR1 SGHAT and CDR2 FQNNGV. V was pared by 0 bases and J by 5 bases, with 8 bases between. The length of the CDR3 is 14 residues. DNA of the CDR3: TGTGCCAGCAGCTTAGATTGGGGGGATCAGCCCCAGCATTTT. It is translated as CASSLDWGDQPQHF.

The chain joins TRBV9 to TRBJ2-7; 8 bases match TRBD1. CDR3 size: 15 residues. V lost 5 bases, J lost 3 bases, and 10 bases stayed unmatched. The germline V gene encodes CDR1 SGDLS and CDR2 YYNGEE. The CDR3 bases are TGTGCCAGCAGTCCTACCGGGACAGGAGTCTACGAGCAGTACTTC. It yields the protein CASSPTGTGVYEQYF.

The chain uses TRBV3-1 (or the pseudogene TRBV3-2) and TRBJ2-2; D is perhaps TRBD2 (5 bases). In germline, CDR1 is LGHDT, CDR2 YNNKEL (reference sequence). This CDR3 has 14 residues. V dropped 4 bases and J dropped 7 bases, with 13 bases sitting between them. CDR3 sequence: CASSLRRRDGELFF. Written as DNA, the CDR3 is TGTGCCAGCAGCCTCCGTAGACGGGACGGGGAGCTGTTTTTT.

V usage is TRBV5-1 and J usage is TRBJ2-7; D is ambiguous. The CDR3 has 14 residues. In germline, CDR1 is SGHRS, CDR2 YFSETQ. V shed 0 bases and J shed 5 bases, with 12 bases lying between them. The CDR3 loop is CASSLERFDDEQYF. In DNA, the CDR3 is TGCGCCAGCAGCTTGGAACGATTTGACGACGAGCAGTACTTC.

This chain uses TRBV7-9 with TRBJ2-5; tentative D call: TRBD2 (5 bases). This CDR3 has 16 residues. Trimming left V 5 bases short and J 2 bases short, with 18 bases between. Germline loops: CDR1 SEHNR, CDR2 FQNEAQ (reference sequence). The CDR3 nucleotides read TGTGCCAGCAGCGGTAGCCGGACTTACGATCAAGAGACCCAGTACTTC. Translation gives CASSGSRTYDQETQYF.

The rearrangement uses TRBV5-1 and TRBJ1-2; 12 bases match TRBD1. Trimming cost V 4 bases and J 2 bases; bases outside gene matches: 3. The CDR3 is 15 amino acids. Germline CDR1 and CDR2: SGHRS and YFSETQ. The CDR3 DNA sequence: TGCGCCAGCAGCATTGGGACAGGGGGCAACTATGGCTACACCTTC. It is translated as CASSIGTGGNYGYTF.

This clone was observed a single time. V gene TRBV10-3 combines with J gene TRBJ2-1; 8 nucleotides line up with TRBD2. Germline loops: CDR1 ENHRY, CDR2 SYGVKD. This CDR3 comprises 15 residues. J was trimmed by 5 bases and V by 4 bases; bases with no gene match: 7. CDR3 residues: CAISVSSGVNNEQFF. The CDR3, as DNA: TGTGCCATCAGTGTTAGTAGCGGGGTCAACAATGAGCAGTTCTTC.

This clone was seen a few times. The chain has TRBV30 and TRBJ1-6, with TRBD1 matching over 9 bases. Looked up from germline, CDR1 is GTSNPN and CDR2 is SVGIG (reference sequence). The trim removed 4 bases at V and 8 bases at J, leaving 6 bases unmatched. There are 14 residues in the CDR3. In DNA, the CDR3 is TGTGCCTGGACTGAAGGACAGGGGTATTCACCCCTCCACTTT. Amino acid sequence: CAWTEGQGYSPLHF.

V is TRBV2 and J is TRBJ2-7; D gene uncertain. V gave up 11 bases and J gave up 5 bases, with 13 bases separating them. Germline CDR1 and CDR2: SNHLY and FYNNEI. This CDR3 contains 11 residues. In nucleotides, the CDR3 is TGTGCCGGAAGCATGGCCGACGAGCAGTACTTC. It is translated as CAGSMADEQYF.

V gene TRBV7-2 combines with J gene TRBJ2-7, with 9 bases lining up with TRBD1. Germline V gives CDR1 SGHTA, CDR2 FQGNSA. CDR3 length equals 16 residues. Trimming took 4 bases from V and 2 from J; bases not matched to a gene: 9. The CDR3 loop reads CASSSGTGKDPYEQYF. In DNA form, the CDR3 reads TGTGCCAGCAGCTCAGGGACAGGGAAGGATCCCTACGAGCAGTACTTC.